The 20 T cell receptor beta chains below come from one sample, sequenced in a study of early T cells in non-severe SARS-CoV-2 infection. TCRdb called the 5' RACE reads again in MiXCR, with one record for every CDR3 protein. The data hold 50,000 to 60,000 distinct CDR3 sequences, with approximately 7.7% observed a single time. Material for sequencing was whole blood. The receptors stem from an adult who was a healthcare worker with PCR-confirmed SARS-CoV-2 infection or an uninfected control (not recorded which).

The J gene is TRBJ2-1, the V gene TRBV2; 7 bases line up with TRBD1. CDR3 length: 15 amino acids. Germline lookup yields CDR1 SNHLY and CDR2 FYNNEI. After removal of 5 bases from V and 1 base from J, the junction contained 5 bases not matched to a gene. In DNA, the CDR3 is TGTGCCAGCAGTCCGAGCAGGGGGTCCTACAATGAGCAGTTCTTC. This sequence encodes CASSPSRGSYNEQFF.

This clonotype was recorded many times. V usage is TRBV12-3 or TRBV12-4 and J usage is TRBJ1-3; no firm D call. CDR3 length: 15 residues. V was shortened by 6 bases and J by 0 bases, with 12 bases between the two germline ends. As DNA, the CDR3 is TGTGCCAGCAGGCCCTACATGAGCTCTGGAAACACCATATATTTT. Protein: CASRPYMSSGNTIYF.

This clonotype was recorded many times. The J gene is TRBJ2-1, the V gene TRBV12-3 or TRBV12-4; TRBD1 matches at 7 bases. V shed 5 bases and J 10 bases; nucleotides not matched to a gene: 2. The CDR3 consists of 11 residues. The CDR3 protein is CASSRQGEQFF. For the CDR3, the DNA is TGTGCCAGCAGTCGACAGGGAGAGCAGTTCTTC.

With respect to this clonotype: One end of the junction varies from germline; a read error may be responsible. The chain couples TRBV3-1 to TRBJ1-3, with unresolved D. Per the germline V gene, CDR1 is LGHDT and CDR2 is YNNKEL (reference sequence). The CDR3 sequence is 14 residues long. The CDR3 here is CASNQGRWGNTIYF. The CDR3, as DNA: TGTGCCAGCAACCAAGGACGGTGGGGAAACACCATATATTTT.

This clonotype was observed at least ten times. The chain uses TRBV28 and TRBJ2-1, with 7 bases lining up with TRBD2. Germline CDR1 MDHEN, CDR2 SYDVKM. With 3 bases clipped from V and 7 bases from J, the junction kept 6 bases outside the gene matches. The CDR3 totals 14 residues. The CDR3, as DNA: TGTGCCAGCAGTTTTAATTCCGGGAGGAATGAGCAGTTCTTC. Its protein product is CASSFNSGRNEQFF.

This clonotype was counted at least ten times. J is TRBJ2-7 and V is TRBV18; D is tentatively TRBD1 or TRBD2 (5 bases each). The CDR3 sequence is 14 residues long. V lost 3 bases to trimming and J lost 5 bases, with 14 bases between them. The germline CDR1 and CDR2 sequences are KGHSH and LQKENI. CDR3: CASSPARGWDEQYF. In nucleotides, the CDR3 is TGTGCCAGCTCACCCGCTCGGGGCTGGGACGAGCAGTACTTC.

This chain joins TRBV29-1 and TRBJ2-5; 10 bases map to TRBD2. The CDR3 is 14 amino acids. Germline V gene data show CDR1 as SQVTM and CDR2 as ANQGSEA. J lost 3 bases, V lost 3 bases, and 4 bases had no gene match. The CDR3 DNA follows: TGCAGCGTTGATGGTCTAGCGGGAGAAGAGACCCAGTACTTC. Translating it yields CSVDGLAGEETQYF.

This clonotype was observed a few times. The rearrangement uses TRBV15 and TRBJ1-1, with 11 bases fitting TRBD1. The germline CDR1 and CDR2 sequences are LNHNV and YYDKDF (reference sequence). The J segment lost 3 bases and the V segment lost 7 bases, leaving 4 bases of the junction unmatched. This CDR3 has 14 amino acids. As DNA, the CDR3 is TGTGCCACCACTCGGGACAGGGGGGACACTGAAGCTTTCTTT. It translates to CATTRDRGDTEAFF.

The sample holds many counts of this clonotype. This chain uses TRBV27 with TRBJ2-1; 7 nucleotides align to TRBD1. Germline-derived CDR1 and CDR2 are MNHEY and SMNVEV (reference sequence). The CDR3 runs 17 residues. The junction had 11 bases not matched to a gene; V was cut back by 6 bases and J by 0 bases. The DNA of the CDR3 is TGTGCCAGCAGGGGACAGACGCGGCACACCTCCTACAATGAGCAGTTCTTC. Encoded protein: CASRGQTRHTSYNEQFF.

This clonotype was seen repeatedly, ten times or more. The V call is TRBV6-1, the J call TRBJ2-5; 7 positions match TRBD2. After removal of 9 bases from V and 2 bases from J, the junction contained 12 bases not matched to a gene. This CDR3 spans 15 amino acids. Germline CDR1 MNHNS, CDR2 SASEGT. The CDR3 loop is CASLLAATSQETQYF. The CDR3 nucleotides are TGTGCCAGTCTCCTAGCGGCTACATCTCAAGAGACCCAGTACTTC.

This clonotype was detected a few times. The CDR3 DNA reads TGCGCCAGCAGCTTGGGTCAGGGACTATACTCCTACGAGCAGTACTTC. It translates to CASSLGQGLYSYEQYF. The chain uses TRBV5-1 and TRBJ2-7; 7 nucleotides agree with TRBD2. This CDR3 is 16 amino acids long. Looked up from germline, CDR1 is SGHRS and CDR2 is YFSETQ. The J segment lost 0 bases and the V segment lost 0 bases, leaving 6 bases of the junction unmatched.

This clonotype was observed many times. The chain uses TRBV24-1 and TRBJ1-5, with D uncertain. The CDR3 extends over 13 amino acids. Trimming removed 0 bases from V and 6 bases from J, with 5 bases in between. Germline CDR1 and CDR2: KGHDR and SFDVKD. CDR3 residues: CATSDLLGQPQHF. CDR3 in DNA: TGTGCCACCAGTGATTTGTTGGGTCAGCCCCAGCATTTT.

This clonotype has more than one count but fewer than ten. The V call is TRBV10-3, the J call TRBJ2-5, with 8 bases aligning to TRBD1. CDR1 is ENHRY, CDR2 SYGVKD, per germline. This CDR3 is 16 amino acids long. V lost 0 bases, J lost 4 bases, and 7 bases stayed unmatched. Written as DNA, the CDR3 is TGTGCCATCAGTGAGTCAGGACAGGGTACGCGAGAGACCCAGTACTTC. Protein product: CAISESGQGTRETQYF.

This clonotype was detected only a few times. The CDR3 region has the DNA TGTGCCAGCAGTGAAGGGGTTTCTACAGATACGCAGTATTTT. This translates into CASSEGVSTDTQYF. V is TRBV2 and J is TRBJ2-3, with D hard to call. V was cut by 1 base and J by 3 bases, with 8 bases left in between. Germline V lookup: CDR1 SNHLY, CDR2 FYNNEI. This CDR3 contains 14 residues.

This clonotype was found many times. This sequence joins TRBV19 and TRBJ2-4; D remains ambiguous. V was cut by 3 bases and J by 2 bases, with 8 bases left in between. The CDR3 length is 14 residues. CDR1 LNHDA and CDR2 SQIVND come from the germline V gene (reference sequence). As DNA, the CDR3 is TGTGCCAGTAGTATCTGGGCGACCAAAAACATTCAGTACTTC. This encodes CASSIWATKNIQYF.

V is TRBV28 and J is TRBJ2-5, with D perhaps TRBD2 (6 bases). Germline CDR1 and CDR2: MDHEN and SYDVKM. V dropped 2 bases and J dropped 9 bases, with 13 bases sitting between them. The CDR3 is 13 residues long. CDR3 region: CASSLHLAKAQYF. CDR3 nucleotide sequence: TGTGCCAGCAGTTTACACCTAGCGAAGGCCCAGTACTTC.

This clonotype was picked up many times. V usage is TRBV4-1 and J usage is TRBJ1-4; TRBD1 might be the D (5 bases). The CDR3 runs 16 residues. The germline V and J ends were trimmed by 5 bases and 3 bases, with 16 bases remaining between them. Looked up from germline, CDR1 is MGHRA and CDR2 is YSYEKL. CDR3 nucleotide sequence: TGCGCCAGCAGCTACGGGACTTGGGCCCCTAATGAAAAACTGTTTTTT. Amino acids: CASSYGTWAPNEKLFF.

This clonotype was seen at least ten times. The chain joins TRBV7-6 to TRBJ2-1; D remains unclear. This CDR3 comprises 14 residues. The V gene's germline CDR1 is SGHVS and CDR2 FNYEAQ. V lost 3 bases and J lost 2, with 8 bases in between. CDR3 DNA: TGTGCCAGCAGCTTGATCGGAACCTACAATGAGCAGTTCTTC. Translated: CASSLIGTYNEQFF.

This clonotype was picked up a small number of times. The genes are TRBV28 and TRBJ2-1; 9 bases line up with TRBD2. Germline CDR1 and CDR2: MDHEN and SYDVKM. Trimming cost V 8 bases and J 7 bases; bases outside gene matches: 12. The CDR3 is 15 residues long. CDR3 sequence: CASCSWAGGANEQFF. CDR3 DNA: TGTGCCAGCTGCTCCTGGGCGGGAGGGGCTAATGAGCAGTTCTTC.

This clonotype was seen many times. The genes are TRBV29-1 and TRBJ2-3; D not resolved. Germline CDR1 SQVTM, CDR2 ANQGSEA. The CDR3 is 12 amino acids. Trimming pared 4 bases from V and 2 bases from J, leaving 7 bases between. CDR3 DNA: TGCAGCGTTGGAGTAGCCACAGATACGCAGTATTTT. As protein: CSVGVATDTQYF.